This T cell receptor (beta chain) originates from a study of human T cells and chemical hapten exposure. Whole-study findings and limits: PT1 expanded TCR counts and patch test score were linked, and their correlation was positive.

As concerns this clonotype: Its antigen remains unknown.

Time point: patch test 1, 2 weeks after DPC sensitization. Treatment given: therapeutic diphenylcyclopropenone sensitization with weekly scalp DPC. CDR3 size: 18 residues. From germline, CDR1 is SGHRS and CDR2 YFSETQ. Trimming shortened V by 0 bases and J by 0 bases, and 13 bases separated the two germline ends. Per the original data handling: Per-sample TCR counts ranged from about 23,224 to 690,600, median 95,638. TCRdb reanalysed the RACE reads using MiXCR and keeps one entry per CDR3 protein. TCRdb, rather than the study authors, made the V and J calls. The table includes tens of thousands of distinct CDR3 sequences, around a third detected once.

The chain employs TRBV5-1 and TRBJ2-6; weak D call: TRBD1 (6 bases). The TCR originated in a middle-aged man with alopecia areata. Some clones in this sample may be carry-over from other donors' samples. The source material was whole blood, sampled in connection with sensitization to the hapten diphenylcyclopropenone (DPC). The CDR3: CASSLGAGTYSGANVLTF. Written as DNA, the CDR3 is TGCGCCAGCAGCTTGGGTGCCGGGACATACTCTGGGGCCAACGTCCTGACTTTC.